This T cell receptor beta chain is from a study of regulatory T cells in long-lasting Graves disease. The wider study: Newly diagnosed Graves' patients had under 3 months of antithyroid drugs.

As to time point: newly diagnosed GD, antithyroid drugs for less than 3 months. PBMC-derived RNA was used for the TCR library. General study results and limits: It was possible that the small sample size reduced accuracy.

This clonotype was observed many times. Its cognate antigen is unknown. Germline CDR1 reads MDHEN; CDR2 reads SYDVKM. The CDR3 contains 15 residues. V was pared by 6 bases and J by 2 bases, with 13 bases between. The authors built TCR beta libraries using iRepertoire HTBI primers and Arm-PCR of CDR3 regions. TCRdb re-analysed the multiplex PCR reads in MiXCR, keeping a single row per CDR3 protein. Here the sample spans about 420,000 distinct CDR3 sequences, roughly 17% being singletons. This sample was also put to use in a study of T cells in Graves' hyperthyroidism and ophthalmopathy.

This chain joins TRBV28 and TRBJ2-2; the D gene is possibly TRBD2 (6 bases). This receptor was obtained from a woman aged 18-29 years with Graves disease. The source was peripheral blood mononuclear cells (PBMCs), collected at new diagnosis, from a patient treated with antithyroid drugs. CDR3 sequence reads: CASREGKFNTGELFF. DNA of the CDR3: TGTGCCAGCAGGGAGGGCAAGTTCAACACCGGGGAGCTGTTTTTT.